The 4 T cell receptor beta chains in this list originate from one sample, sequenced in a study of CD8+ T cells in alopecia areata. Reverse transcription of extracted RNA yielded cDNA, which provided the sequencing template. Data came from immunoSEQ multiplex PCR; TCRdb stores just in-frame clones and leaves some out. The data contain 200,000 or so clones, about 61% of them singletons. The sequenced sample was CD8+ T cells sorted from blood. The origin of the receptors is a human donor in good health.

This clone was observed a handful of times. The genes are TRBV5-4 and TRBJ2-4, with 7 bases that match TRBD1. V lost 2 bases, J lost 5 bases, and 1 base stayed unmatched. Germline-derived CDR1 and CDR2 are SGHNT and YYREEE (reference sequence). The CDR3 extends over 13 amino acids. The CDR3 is CASSFGTENIQYF. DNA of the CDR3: TGTGCCAGCAGCTTCGGGACAGAAAACATTCAGTACTTC.

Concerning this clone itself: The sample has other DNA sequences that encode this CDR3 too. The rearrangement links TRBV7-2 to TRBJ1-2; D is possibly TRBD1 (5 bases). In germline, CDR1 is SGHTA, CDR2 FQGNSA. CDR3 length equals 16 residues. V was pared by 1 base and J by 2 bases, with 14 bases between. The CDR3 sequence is CASSLGGSSPNYGYTF. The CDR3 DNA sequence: TGTGCCAGCAGCTTAGGGGGGTCCTCACCCAACTATGGCTACACCTTC.

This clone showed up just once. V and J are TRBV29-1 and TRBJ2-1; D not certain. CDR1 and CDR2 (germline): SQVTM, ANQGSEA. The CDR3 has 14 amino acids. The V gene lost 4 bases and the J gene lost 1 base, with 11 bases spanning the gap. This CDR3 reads CSVVGEWSYNEQFF. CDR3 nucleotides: TGCAGCGTTGTCGGAGAATGGTCCTACAATGAGCAGTTCTTC.

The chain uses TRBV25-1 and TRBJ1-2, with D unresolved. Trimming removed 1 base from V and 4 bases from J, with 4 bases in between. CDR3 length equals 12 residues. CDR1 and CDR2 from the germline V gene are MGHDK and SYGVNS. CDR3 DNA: TGTGCCAGCAGTGAATCAGGCTATGGCTACACCTTC. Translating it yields CASSESGYGYTF.